A selection of T cell receptor beta chains follows, all from one sample in a study of shared clonotypes between healthy human individuals. Assay: immunoSEQ multiplex PCR; the TCRdb copy retains only in-frame clones and omits some. The sample consists of fewer than 2.5 million clones, 80% to 95% of them appearing once. Sequenced material: naive CD4+ T cells from PBMCs. Source of these receptors: a man aged 18-30 years in good health. Some clones in this sample may be carry-over from other donors' samples. Each CDR3 is given with its conserved first and last residue. D genes are given only for firm matches. Clone size appears in some rows only: once, few, many, or a class for an expanded clone.

DNA: TGCGCCAGCAGCTTGGCTGTGGTTGGCATTCAGTACTTC; CDR3: CASSLAVVGIQYF; J: TRBJ2-4; size: NA; D: NA; V: TRBV5-1
DNA: TGTGCCAGCAGTTGGGTCGGCGGTCAAGAGACCCAGTACTTC; CDR3: CASSWVGGQETQYF; J: TRBJ2-5; size: NA; D: NA; V: TRBV28
DNA: TGTGCCAGCAGCTCAATAGTACGGAATCAGCCCCAGCATTTT; CDR3: CASSSIVRNQPQHF; J: TRBJ1-5; size: once; D: NA; V: TRBV5-6
DNA: TGCGCCAGCAGCAATGGACTAGTGACCGGGGAGCTGTTTTTT; CDR3: CASSNGLVTGELFF; J: TRBJ2-2; size: NA; D: TRBD2; V: TRBV5-1
DNA: TGTGCCAGCAGCAACTTCGGGGGGCGAGAGACCCAGTACTTC; CDR3: CASSNFGGRETQYF; J: TRBJ2-5; size: NA; D: NA; V: TRBV2
DNA: TGTGCCACCAGCAGAGGCAGCCCCTCTGGAAACACCATATATTTT; CDR3: CATSRGSPSGNTIYF; J: TRBJ1-3; size: NA; D: NA; V: TRBV15
DNA: TGTGCCAGCTCACTACAGACCAGTACCTACGAGCAGTACTTC; CDR3: CASSLQTSTYEQYF; J: TRBJ2-7; size: NA; D: NA; V: TRBV18
DNA: TGTGCCAGCAGCTCGTGGAGAAGCGGGGAGCTGTTTTTT; CDR3: CASSSWRSGELFF; J: TRBJ2-2; size: NA; D: NA; V: TRBV7-9
DNA: TGTGCCAGCAGCCCTGGGGCATCTGGAAACACCATATATTTT; CDR3: CASSPGASGNTIYF; J: TRBJ1-3; size: NA; D: NA; V: TRBV7-2
DNA: TGTGCCAGCAGCTTAGCGATCCGGGACAGGGGAGAGACCCAGTACTTC; CDR3: CASSLAIRDRGETQYF; J: TRBJ2-5; size: NA; D: TRBD1; V: TRBV7-2
DNA: TGTGCCAGTACGCCACAGGGGTCGGGTACTGAAGCTTTCTTT; CDR3: CASTPQGSGTEAFF; J: TRBJ1-1; size: NA; D: TRBD1; V: TRBV19
DNA: TGTGCCAGCAGCGCCCGGGACAGGGGGTTCGAGCAGTACTTC; CDR3: CASSARDRGFEQYF; J: TRBJ2-7; size: NA; D: TRBD1; V: TRBV9
DNA: TGTGCCAGCAGTTTAGCGCAGGGGGCTTTTCCTGGGGCCAACGTCCTGACTTTC; CDR3: CASSLAQGAFPGANVLTF; J: TRBJ2-6; size: NA; D: TRBD1; V: TRBV13
DNA: TGTGCCAGCAGCGTAGACCTGGAGGACTATGGCTACACCTTC; CDR3: CASSVDLEDYGYTF; J: TRBJ1-2; size: NA; D: NA; V: TRBV9
DNA: TGTGCCAGCAGTGGGACAGCTCACTACGAGCAGTACTTC; CDR3: CASSGTAHYEQYF; J: TRBJ2-7; size: NA; D: TRBD1; V: TRBV27
DNA: TGTGCCAGCAGCTTGCTACGCATTTTCACCGGGGAGCTGTTTTTT; CDR3: CASSLLRIFTGELFF; J: TRBJ2-2; size: NA; D: NA; V: TRBV5-5
DNA: TGTGCCACCAGCAGCAATTTTGGGACAGAAGGCCTCTATGGCTACACCTTC; CDR3: CATSSNFGTEGLYGYTF; J: TRBJ1-2; size: NA; D: TRBD1; V: TRBV15
DNA: TGTGCCAGCAGCAGGGGACCGTTTGGTGGGGCTCAACGGGGGGACGAGCAGTACTTC; CDR3: CASSRGPFGGAQRGDEQYF; J: TRBJ2-7; size: once; D: TRBD2; V: TRBV9
DNA: TGTGCCAGCAGTGGGACAACCGGGGCCAACGTCCTGACTTTC; CDR3: CASSGTTGANVLTF; J: TRBJ2-6; size: NA; D: NA; V: TRBV6-1
DNA: TGTGCCAGTAGTCTTCTCCGGGGGAGAAGCACCGGGGAGCTGTTTTTT; CDR3: CASSLLRGRSTGELFF; J: TRBJ2-2; size: NA; D: NA; V: TRBV19
DNA: TGCGCCAGCAGCCAAGGAAAGGCGGCGGACATTCAGTACTTC; CDR3: CASSQGKAADIQYF; J: TRBJ2-4; size: NA; D: NA; V: TRBV4-3
DNA: TGCGCCAGCAGCTTGCCGGGCGGCACCGGGCAAGGGTGGCAGTACTTC; CDR3: CASSLPGGTGQGWQYF; J: TRBJ2-7; size: NA; D: NA; V: TRBV5-1
DNA: TGCGCCAGCAGCTCGGGACTAGCGGGGGCCACCGGGGAGCTGTTTTTT; CDR3: CASSSGLAGATGELFF; J: TRBJ2-2; size: NA; D: TRBD2; V: TRBV5-1
DNA: TGTGCTAGTGGTTCCCCCCGGACAGGGGGTGAGGGCTATGGCTACACCTTC; CDR3: CASGSPRTGGEGYGYTF; J: TRBJ1-2; size: NA; D: TRBD1; V: TRBV12-5
DNA: TGTGCCAGCAGTTACTCTGAGACAGGGGAGCAGTACTTC; CDR3: CASSYSETGEQYF; J: TRBJ2-7; size: NA; D: TRBD1; V: TRBV6-6
DNA: TGTGCCAGCAACCAAGTGGGGGCCCCGGAGACCCAGTACTTC; CDR3: CASNQVGAPETQYF; J: TRBJ2-5; size: NA; D: NA; V: TRBV28
DNA: TGCAGTGCCTCACGGGGTGGTGGCTACACCTTC; CDR3: CSASRGGGYTF; J: TRBJ1-2; size: few; D: NA; V: TRBV20-1
DNA: TGCGCCAGCCTACCCCGACCAGGGGGGGGAGACGAGCAGTACTTC; CDR3: CASLPRPGGGDEQYF; J: TRBJ2-7; size: NA; D: NA; V: TRBV10-2
DNA: TGCGCCAGCAGCTGGACCGGGACAGGGGATGAAAAACTGTTTTTT; CDR3: CASSWTGTGDEKLFF; J: TRBJ1-4; size: NA; D: TRBD1; V: TRBV5-1